These T cell receptor beta chains were read from a single sample in a study of cytomegalovirus exposure and HLA in healthy donors. The protocol was immunoSEQ multiplex PCR, while the TCRdb copy is restricted to in-frame clones and leaves out a portion. This sample has more than 95,000 clones; about 75% occur once, and the top ten carry 5% to 6.5%. Sequencing was performed on PBMCs. These TCRs come from a man aged 60-69 years in good health and CMV-seropositive. CDR3s include the opening cysteine and the closing phenylalanine or tryptophan. D genes are given only for firm matches.

j_gene: TRBJ2-7; d_gene: NA; v_gene: TRBV21-1; CDR3aa: CASSKPTVEQYF
j_gene: TRBJ1-5; d_gene: TRBD1; v_gene: TRBV28; CDR3aa: CASSFLLGTGDYQPQHF
j_gene: TRBJ1-5; d_gene: NA; v_gene: TRBV5-6; CDR3aa: CASSFAPGTNQPQHF
j_gene: TRBJ1-1; d_gene: NA; v_gene: TRBV18; CDR3aa: CASSVGDTEAFF
j_gene: TRBJ2-5; d_gene: TRBD1; v_gene: TRBV19; CDR3aa: CASSVGQQETQYF
j_gene: TRBJ1-2; d_gene: NA; v_gene: TRBV6-5; CDR3aa: CATRELYGYTF
j_gene: TRBJ2-5; d_gene: TRBD2; v_gene: TRBV14; CDR3aa: CASSRLGSGGETQYF
j_gene: TRBJ2-1; d_gene: TRBD2; v_gene: TRBV19; CDR3aa: CASSRTSGGTPRYNEQFF
j_gene: TRBJ1-1; d_gene: TRBD1; v_gene: TRBV13; CDR3aa: CASSFIEQGPTEAFF
j_gene: TRBJ2-7; d_gene: NA; v_gene: TRBV27; CDR3aa: CASSPTMNEQYF
j_gene: TRBJ1-1; d_gene: TRBD1; v_gene: TRBV4-2; CDR3aa: CASSLGTASDAEAFF
j_gene: TRBJ1-1; d_gene: NA; v_gene: TRBV6-6; CDR3aa: CASTTNRQGWTEAFF
j_gene: TRBJ1-1; d_gene: NA; v_gene: TRBV2; CDR3aa: CASSEAMRVDSEAFF
j_gene: TRBJ2-2; d_gene: TRBD1; v_gene: TRBV4-3; CDR3aa: CASSQDRPLTGATGELFF